These 14 T cell receptor beta chains originate from one sample sequenced in a study of CD8 T cells in ankylosing spondylitis. TCRdb analysed the 5' RACE reads with MiXCR anew, one entry per CDR3 protein. The sample lists 700,000 to 850,000 distinct CDR3 sequences, roughly 12% occurring once. Study-wide results and caveats: Within ankylosing spondylitis blood, a TCR beta motif made up of eight or nine highly homologous variants appeared to be characteristic.

What these receptors recognize is not known. Sample: blood, either unsorted or a sorted T cell fraction (not recorded which). Every receptor here comes from a male donor with ankylosing spondylitis.

The sample holds a few counts of this clonotype. The CDR3 here is CSASWGPQTEQFF. Written as DNA, the CDR3 is TGCAGTGCTAGTTGGGGACCCCAGACGGAGCAGTTCTTC. The chain links TRBV20-1 to TRBJ2-1; possibly TRBD1 or TRBD2 for D (5 bases each). This CDR3 is built from 13 residues. Trimming shortened V by 3 bases and J by 10 bases, and 16 bases separated the two germline ends. The germline CDR1 and CDR2 sequences are DFQATT and SNEGSKA (reference sequence).

The rearrangement uses TRBV29-1 and TRBJ2-7, with D possibly being TRBD2 (5 bases). The CDR3 totals 12 residues. V dropped 5 bases and J dropped 3 bases, with 11 bases sitting between them. Germline assignment: CDR1 SQVTM and CDR2 ANQGSEA. The CDR3 spells CSVLSGSYEQYF. CDR3 sequence (DNA): TGCAGCGTTCTGAGTGGGAGCTACGAGCAGTACTTC.

The chain carries TRBV20-1 and TRBJ1-6, with a possible D match to TRBD1 (5 bases). The germline V and J ends were trimmed by 0 bases and 8 bases, with 8 bases remaining between them. The length of the CDR3 is 13 residues. Germline V gives CDR1 DFQATT, CDR2 SNEGSKA (reference sequence). CDR3 DNA sequence: TGCAGTGCTAGAGAGGACACCTATTCACCCCTCCACTTT. Its protein is CSAREDTYSPLHF.

The chain has TRBV6-1 and TRBJ2-3; D remains ambiguous. The ends were cut back, 4 bases at V and 4 bases at J, with 9 bases in the middle. The germline CDR1 and CDR2 sequences are MNHNS and SASEGT. This CDR3 region has 13 residues. The CDR3: CASSVSNPDTQYF. The CDR3 nucleotides are TGTGCCAGCAGTGTCTCAAATCCAGATACGCAGTATTTT.

This clonotype was found many times. J is TRBJ2-1 and V is TRBV10-3; D is unresolved. Germline V gene data show CDR1 as ENHRY and CDR2 as SYGVKD. This CDR3 contains 17 residues. The germline V and J ends were trimmed by 2 bases and 0 bases, with 14 bases remaining between them. The chain's CDR3 is CAISELHPPASYNEQFF. The DNA for the CDR3 is TGTGCCATCAGTGAGCTCCATCCTCCCGCCTCCTACAATGAGCAGTTCTTC.

There are many counts of this clonotype. The J gene is TRBJ2-3, the V gene TRBV5-1; a possible D gene is TRBD2 (5 bases). CDR3 length: 15 residues. V was clipped by 6 bases and J by 2 bases, with 16 bases between them. Germline CDR1 SGHRS, CDR2 YFSETQ. DNA for the CDR3: TGCGCCAGCACGGCTAGCCTCCCGAACACAGATACGCAGTATTTT. Residues: CASTASLPNTDTQYF.

This clonotype showed up just a few times. CDR3 loop: CASSLYYTGTSKYNEQFF. CDR3 coding DNA: TGCGCCAGCAGCCTTTATTACACCGGGACTTCAAAATACAATGAGCAGTTCTTC. The rearrangement links TRBV4-3 to TRBJ2-1; the D gene is possibly TRBD2 (6 bases). In germline, CDR1 is LGHNA, CDR2 YSLEER. V gave up 4 bases and J gave up 4 bases, with 23 bases separating them. CDR3 length equals 18 residues.

This clonotype has ten or more counts. This sequence joins TRBV6-5 and TRBJ2-7; the D is unclear. The V gene lost 1 base and the J gene lost 0 bases, with 16 bases spanning the gap. The germline V gene has CDR1 MNHEY and CDR2 SVGAGI. This CDR3 has 17 residues. Here the CDR3 DNA reads TGTGCCAGCAGTTACTTGATGGACCCTAGGAGCTCCTACGAGCAGTACTTC. Encoded protein: CASSYLMDPRSSYEQYF.

The chain has TRBV19 and TRBJ2-3; possible D gene TRBD2, 6 bases. CDR1 is LNHDA and CDR2 is SQIVND in the germline V gene (reference sequence). Trimming took off 3 bases at V and 6 bases at J, with 16 bases between the two ends. This CDR3 contains 15 residues. The CDR3 loop reads CASSMTRTTLDTQYF. The CDR3 nucleotides are TGTGCCAGTAGTATGACTAGAACGACCCTTGATACGCAGTATTTT.

The chain carries TRBV5-6 and TRBJ2-7; TRBD2 is a possible D gene (5 bases). This CDR3 region has 15 residues. CDR1 and CDR2 from the germline V gene are SGHDT and YYEEEE. The germline V and J ends were trimmed by 1 base and 0 bases, with 11 bases remaining between them. DNA for the CDR3: TGTGCCAGCAGCTTGTTGGATGGGAGCTCCTACGAGCAGTACTTC. The encoded protein is CASSLLDGSSYEQYF.

This clonotype was observed many times. The chain carries TRBV29-1 and TRBJ2-1; a possible D gene is TRBD1 (6 bases). Germline loops: CDR1 SQVTM, CDR2 ANQGSEA. This CDR3 is built from 15 residues. V lost 1 base and J 4 bases, leaving 14 bases between the germline ends. CDR3 bases: TGCAGCGTTGAAGGAGGCAGGGGCGAGTACAATGAGCAGTTCTTC. It yields the protein CSVEGGRGEYNEQFF.

This clonotype was counted at least ten times. The rearrangement joins TRBV10-3 to TRBJ2-7, with D perhaps assigned TRBD1 or TRBD2 (5 bases each). V was cut by 4 bases and J by 4 bases, with 11 bases left in between. This CDR3 contains 13 residues. CDR1 and CDR2 from the germline V gene are ENHRY and SYGVKD. CDR3 residues: CAISASGTYEQYF. The DNA of the CDR3 is TGTGCCATCAGTGCTTCGGGGACGTACGAGCAGTACTTC.

The chain combines TRBV7-8 with TRBJ1-5; D gene unclear. CDR3 length: 15 amino acids. Looked up from germline, CDR1 is SGHVS and CDR2 is FQNEAQ. Trimming stripped 5 bases from V and 0 bases from J, with 11 bases between. Written as DNA, the CDR3 is TGTGCCAGCAGCCCTCAGCGTGTTAGCAATCAGCCCCAGCATTTT. It specifies CASSPQRVSNQPQHF. Full variable domain (rest looked up from reference TRBV7-8 and TRBJ1-5): GAGVSQSPRYKVAKRGQDVALRCDPISGHVSLFWYQQALGQGPEFLTYFQNEAQLDKSGLPSDRFFAERPEGSVSTLKIQRTQQEDSAVYLCASSPQRVSNQPQHFGDGTRLSIL.

This clonotype was seen at least ten times. The rearrangement links TRBV10-3 to TRBJ2-2, with 8 bases fitting TRBD1. The J segment lost 5 bases and the V segment lost 0 bases, leaving 5 bases of the junction unmatched. The CDR3 sequence is 16 residues long. Germline V gene lookup returns CDR1 ENHRY and CDR2 SYGVKD. The CDR3 DNA reads as TGTGCCATCAGTGAGTCGCACAGGGGGAGGACCGGGGAGCTGTTTTTT. Residues: CAISESHRGRTGELFF.